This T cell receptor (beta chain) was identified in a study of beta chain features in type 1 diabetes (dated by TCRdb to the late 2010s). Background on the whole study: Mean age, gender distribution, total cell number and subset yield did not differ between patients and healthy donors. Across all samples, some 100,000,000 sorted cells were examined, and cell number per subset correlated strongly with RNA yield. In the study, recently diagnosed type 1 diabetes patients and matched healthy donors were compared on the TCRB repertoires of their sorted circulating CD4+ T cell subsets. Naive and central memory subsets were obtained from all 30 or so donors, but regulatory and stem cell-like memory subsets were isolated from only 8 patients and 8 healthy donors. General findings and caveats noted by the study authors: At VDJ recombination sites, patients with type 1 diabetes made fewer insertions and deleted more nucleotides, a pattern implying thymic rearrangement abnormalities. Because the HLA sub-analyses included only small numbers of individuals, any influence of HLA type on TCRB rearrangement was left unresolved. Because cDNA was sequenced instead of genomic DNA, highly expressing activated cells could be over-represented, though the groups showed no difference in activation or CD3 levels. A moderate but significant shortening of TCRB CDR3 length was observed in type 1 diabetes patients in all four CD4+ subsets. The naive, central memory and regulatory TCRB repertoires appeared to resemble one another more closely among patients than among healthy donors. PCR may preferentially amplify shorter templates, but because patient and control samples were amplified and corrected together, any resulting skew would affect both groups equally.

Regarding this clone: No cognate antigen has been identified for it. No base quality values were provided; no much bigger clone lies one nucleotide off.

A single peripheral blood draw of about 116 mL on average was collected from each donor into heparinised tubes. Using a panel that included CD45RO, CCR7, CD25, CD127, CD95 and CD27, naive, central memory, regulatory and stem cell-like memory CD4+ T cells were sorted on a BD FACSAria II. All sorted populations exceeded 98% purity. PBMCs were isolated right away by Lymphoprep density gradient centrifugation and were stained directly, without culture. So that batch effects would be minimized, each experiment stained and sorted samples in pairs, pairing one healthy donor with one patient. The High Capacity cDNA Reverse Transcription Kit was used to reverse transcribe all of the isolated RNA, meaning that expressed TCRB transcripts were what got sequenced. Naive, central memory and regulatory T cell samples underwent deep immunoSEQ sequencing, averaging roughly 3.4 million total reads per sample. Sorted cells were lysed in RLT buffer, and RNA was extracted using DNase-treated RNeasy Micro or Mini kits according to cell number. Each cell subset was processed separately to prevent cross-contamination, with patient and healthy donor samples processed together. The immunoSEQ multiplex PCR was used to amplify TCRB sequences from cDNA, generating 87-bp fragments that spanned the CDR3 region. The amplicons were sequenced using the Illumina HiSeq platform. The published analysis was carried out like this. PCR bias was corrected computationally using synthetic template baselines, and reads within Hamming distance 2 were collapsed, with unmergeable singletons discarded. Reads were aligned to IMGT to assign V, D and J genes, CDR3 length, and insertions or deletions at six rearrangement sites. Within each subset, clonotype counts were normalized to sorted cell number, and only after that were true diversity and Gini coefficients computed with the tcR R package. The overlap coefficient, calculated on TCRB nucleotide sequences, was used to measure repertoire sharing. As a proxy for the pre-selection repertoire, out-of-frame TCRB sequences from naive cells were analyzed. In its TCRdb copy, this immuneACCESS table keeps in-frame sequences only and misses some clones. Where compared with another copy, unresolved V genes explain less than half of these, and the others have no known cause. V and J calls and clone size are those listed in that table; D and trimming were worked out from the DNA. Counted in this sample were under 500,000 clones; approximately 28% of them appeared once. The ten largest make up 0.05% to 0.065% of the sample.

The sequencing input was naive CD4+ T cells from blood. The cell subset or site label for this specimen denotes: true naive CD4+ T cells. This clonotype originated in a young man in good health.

The CDR3 amino acid sequence is: CASSQSVDLRAKNIQYF. The nucleotide sequence reads as follows: TGCGCCAGCAGTCAATCCGTGGACCTGAGGGCCAAAAACATTCAGTACTTC. The V and J genes are TRBV23-1 and TRBJ2-4; too little of a D gene remains to name it. TRBV23-1 is marked as an open reading frame, function uncertain. The CDR3 sequence holds 17 residues, the cysteine and phenylalanine included. The kept DNA is CDR3 alone, 51 bases in frame from the first base. V is cut by 0 bases and J by 1 base, and the space between the germline ends is 13 bases.